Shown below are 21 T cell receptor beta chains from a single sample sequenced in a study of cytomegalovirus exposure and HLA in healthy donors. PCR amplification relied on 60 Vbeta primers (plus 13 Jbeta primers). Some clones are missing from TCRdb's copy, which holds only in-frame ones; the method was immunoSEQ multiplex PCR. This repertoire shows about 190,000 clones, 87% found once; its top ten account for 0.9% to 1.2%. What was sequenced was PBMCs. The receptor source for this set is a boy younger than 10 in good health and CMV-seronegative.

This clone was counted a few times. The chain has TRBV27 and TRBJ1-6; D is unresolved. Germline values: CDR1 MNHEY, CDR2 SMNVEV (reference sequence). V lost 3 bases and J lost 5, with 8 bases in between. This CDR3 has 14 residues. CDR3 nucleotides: TGTGCCAGCAGTTTTCGAGAGGATAATTCACCCCTCCACTTT. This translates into CASSFREDNSPLHF.

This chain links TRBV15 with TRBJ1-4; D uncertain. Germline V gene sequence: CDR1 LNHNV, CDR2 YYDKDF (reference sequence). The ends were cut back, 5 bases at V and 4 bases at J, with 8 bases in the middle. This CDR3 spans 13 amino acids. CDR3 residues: CATSRESNEKLFF. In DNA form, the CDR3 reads TGTGCCACCAGCCGGGAGAGTAATGAAAAACTGTTTTTT.

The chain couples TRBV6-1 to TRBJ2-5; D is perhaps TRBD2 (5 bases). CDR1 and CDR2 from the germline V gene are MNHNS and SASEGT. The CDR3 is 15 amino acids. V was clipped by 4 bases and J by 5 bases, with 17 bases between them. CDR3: CASSVRVRGFETQYF. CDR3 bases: TGTGCCAGCAGTGTGAGAGTCCGCGGGTTCGAGACCCAGTACTTC.

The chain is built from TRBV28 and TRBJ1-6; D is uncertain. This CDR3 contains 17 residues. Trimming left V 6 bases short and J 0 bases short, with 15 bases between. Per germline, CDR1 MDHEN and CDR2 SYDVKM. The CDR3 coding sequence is TGTGCCAGCAGCACCGACATTTTGAGCTCCTATAATTCACCCCTCCACTTT. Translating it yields CASSTDILSSYNSPLHF.

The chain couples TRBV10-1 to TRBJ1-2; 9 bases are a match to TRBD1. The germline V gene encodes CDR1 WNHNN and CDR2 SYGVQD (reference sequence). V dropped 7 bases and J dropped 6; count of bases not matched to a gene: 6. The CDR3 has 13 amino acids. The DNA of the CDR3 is TGCGCCAGCACCGGGACAGGGAAGGATGGCTACACCTTC. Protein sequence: CASTGTGKDGYTF.

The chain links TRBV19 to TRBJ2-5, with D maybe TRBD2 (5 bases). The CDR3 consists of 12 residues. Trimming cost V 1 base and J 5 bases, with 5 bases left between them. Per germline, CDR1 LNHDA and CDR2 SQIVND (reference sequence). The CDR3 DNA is TGTGCCAGTAGTATAGGAGGGGAGACCCAGTACTTC. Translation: CASSIGGETQYF.

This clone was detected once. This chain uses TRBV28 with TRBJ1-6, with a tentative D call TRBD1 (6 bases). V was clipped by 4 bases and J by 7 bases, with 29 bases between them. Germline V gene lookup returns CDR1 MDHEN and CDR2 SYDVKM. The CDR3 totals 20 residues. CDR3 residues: CASSSYTTGPSVKPNSPLHF. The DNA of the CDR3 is TGTGCCAGCAGTTCCTATACGACAGGTCCGAGTGTAAAGCCAAATTCACCCCTCCACTTT.

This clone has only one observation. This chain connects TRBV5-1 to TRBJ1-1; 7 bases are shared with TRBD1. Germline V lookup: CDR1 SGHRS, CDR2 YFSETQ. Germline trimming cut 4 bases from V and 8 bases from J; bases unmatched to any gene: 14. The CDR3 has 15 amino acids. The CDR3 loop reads CASSTGTVSMGEAFF. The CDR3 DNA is TGCGCCAGCAGCACCGGGACAGTCTCCATGGGGGAAGCTTTCTTT.

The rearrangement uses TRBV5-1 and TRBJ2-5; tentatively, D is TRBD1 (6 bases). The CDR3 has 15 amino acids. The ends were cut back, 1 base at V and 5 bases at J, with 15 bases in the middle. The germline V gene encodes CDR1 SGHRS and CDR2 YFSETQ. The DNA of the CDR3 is TGCGCCAGCAGCTTGACTGGACAGCCCTTTGAGACCCAGTACTTC. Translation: CASSLTGQPFETQYF.

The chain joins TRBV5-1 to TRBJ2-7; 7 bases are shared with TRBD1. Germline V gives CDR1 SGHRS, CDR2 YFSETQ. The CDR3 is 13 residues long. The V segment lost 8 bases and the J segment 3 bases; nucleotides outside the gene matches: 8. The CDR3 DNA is TGCGCCAGTAGAAGGACAGGAAGCTACGAGCAGTACTTC. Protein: CASRRTGSYEQYF.

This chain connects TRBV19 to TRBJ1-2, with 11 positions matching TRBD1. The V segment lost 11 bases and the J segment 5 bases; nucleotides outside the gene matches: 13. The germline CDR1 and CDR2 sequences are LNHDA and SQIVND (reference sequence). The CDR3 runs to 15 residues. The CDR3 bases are TGTGCCCAGTGGATGGGACAGGGGGTTTGTTATGGCTACACCTTC. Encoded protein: CAQWMGQGVCYGYTF.

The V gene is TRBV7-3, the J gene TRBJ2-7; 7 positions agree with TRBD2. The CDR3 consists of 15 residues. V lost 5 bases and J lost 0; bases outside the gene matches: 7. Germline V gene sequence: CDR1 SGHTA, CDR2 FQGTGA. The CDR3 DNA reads TGTGCCAGCAGCCAGACGGGAGGACTCTCCTACGAGCAGTACTTC. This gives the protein CASSQTGGLSYEQYF.

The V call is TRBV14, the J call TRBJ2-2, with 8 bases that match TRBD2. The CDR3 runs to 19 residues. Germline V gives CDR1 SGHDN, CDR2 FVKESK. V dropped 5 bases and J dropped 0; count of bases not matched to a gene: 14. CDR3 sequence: CASSAISLADLTNTGELFF. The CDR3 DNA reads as TGTGCCAGCAGCGCCATTTCACTAGCGGACCTTACGAACACCGGGGAGCTGTTTTTT. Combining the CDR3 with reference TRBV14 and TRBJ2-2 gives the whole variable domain EAGVTQFPSHSVIEKGQTVTLRCDPISGHDNLYWYRRVMGKEIKFLLHFVKESKQDESGMPNNRFLAERTGGTYSTLKVQPAELEDSGVYFCASSAISLADLTNTGELFFGEGSRLTVL.

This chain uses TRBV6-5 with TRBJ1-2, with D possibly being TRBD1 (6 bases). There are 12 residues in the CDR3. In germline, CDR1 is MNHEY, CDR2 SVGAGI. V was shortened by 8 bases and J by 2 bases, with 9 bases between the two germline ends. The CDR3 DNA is TGTGCCAGCGGACAGCCAAACTATGGCTACACCTTC. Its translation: CASGQPNYGYTF.

In nucleotides, the CDR3 is TGTGCCAGCAGCTTGGATTCCGGGACAGGGGGCCGAACTGAAGCTTTCTTT. Protein: CASSLDSGTGGRTEAFF. The chain is built from TRBV5-6 and TRBJ1-1; 12 nucleotides line up with TRBD1. This CDR3 is 17 amino acids long. J was trimmed by 5 bases and V by 0 bases; bases with no gene match: 8. Germline loops: CDR1 SGHDT, CDR2 YYEEEE.

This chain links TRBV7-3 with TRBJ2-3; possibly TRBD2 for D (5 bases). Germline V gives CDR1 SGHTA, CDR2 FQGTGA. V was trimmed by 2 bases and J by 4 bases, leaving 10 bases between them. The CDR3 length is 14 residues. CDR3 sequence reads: CASSLAVASDTQYF. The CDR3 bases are TGTGCCAGCAGCTTAGCGGTAGCGTCAGATACGCAGTATTTT.

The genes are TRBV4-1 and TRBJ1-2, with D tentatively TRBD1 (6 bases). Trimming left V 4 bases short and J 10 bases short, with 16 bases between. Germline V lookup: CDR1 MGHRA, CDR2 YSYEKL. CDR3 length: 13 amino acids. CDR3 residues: CASSPPQGTLYTF. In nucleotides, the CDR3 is TGCGCCAGCAGCCCCCCACAGGGTACCCTCTACACCTTC.

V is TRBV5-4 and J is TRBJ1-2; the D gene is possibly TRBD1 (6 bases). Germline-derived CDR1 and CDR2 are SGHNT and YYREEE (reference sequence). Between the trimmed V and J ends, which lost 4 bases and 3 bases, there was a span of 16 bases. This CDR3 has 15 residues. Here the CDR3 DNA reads TGTGCCAGCAGCGGCGGGGGCCAAGGTGACTATGGCTACACCTTC. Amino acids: CASSGGGQGDYGYTF.

Here the CDR3 DNA reads TGTGCCAGTAGTCTTTCAGATGAAAAACTGTTTTTT. Protein: CASSLSDEKLFF. V is TRBV19 and J is TRBJ1-4; unclear D gene. Germline-derived CDR1 and CDR2 are LNHDA and SQIVND (reference sequence). V lost 5 bases and J 6 bases, leaving 7 bases between the germline ends. The CDR3 is 12 residues long.

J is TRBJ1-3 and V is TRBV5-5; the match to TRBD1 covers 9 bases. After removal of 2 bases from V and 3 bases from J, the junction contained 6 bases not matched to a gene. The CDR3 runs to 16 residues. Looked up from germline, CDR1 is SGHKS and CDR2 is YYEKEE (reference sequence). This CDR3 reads CASSLSTGGVGNTIYF. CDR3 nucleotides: TGTGCCAGCAGCTTATCGACAGGGGGAGTTGGAAACACCATATATTTT. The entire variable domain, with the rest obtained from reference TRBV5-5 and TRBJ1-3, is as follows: DAGVTQSPTHLIKTRGQQVTLRCSPISGHKSVSWYQQVLGQGPQFIFQYYEKEERGRGNFPDRFSARQFPNYSSELNVNALLLGDSALYLCASSLSTGGVGNTIYFGEGSWLTVV.

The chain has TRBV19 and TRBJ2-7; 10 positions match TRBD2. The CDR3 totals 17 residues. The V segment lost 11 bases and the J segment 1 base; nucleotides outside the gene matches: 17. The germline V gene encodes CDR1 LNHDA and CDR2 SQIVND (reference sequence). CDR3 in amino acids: CALPGASGRRASYEQYF. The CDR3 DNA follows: TGTGCCTTGCCCGGGGCTAGCGGGAGAAGGGCATCCTACGAGCAGTACTTC.